One TCR beta chain is described in this entry. This specimen belongs to a study of blood T cell repertoires in COVID-19. V dropped 5 bases and J dropped 2 bases, with 25 bases sitting between them. This CDR3 has 19 amino acids. Looked up from germline, CDR1 is MDHEN and CDR2 is SYDVKM. Original data processing: Reference gene primer amplification yielded estimated nucleated cell counts. The protocol was immunoSEQ multiplex PCR, while the TCRdb copy is restricted to in-frame clones and leaves out a portion. That table is the source of V, J and clone size, and D and trimming were worked out from the DNA. The sample gives some 200,000 clones, approximately 87% of which show up once; roughly 3.3% is in the top ten.

This rearrangement joins TRBV28 to TRBJ1-5; a possible D gene is TRBD1 (5 bases). This clonotype was sampled from a woman between 45 and 60 years old in a cohort exposed to, infected with or recovered from COVID-19 (not recorded which). What was sequenced was PBMCs or T cells enriched from blood (not recorded which). The CDR3 bases are TGTGCCAGCAGTCCACTCGACCGGGGGTCTCGGCGTGGCAATCAGCCCCAGCATTTT. Residues: CASSPLDRGSRRGNQPQHF.